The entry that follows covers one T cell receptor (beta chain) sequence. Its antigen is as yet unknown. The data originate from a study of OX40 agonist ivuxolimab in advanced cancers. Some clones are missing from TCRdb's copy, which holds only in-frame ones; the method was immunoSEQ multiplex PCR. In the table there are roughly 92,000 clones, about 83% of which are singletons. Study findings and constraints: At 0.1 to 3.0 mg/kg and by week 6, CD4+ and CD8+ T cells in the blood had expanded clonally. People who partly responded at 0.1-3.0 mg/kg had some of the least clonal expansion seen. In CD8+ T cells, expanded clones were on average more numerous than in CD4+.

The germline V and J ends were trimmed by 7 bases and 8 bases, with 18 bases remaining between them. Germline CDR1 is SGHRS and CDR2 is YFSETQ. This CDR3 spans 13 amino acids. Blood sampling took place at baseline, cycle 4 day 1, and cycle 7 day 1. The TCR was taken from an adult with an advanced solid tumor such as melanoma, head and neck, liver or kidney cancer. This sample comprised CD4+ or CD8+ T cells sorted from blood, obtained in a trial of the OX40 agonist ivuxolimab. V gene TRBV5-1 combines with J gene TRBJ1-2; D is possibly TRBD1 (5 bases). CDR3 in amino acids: CASGARFGGGYTF. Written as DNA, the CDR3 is TGCGCCAGCGGGGCCCGGTTCGGAGGGGGCTACACCTTC.